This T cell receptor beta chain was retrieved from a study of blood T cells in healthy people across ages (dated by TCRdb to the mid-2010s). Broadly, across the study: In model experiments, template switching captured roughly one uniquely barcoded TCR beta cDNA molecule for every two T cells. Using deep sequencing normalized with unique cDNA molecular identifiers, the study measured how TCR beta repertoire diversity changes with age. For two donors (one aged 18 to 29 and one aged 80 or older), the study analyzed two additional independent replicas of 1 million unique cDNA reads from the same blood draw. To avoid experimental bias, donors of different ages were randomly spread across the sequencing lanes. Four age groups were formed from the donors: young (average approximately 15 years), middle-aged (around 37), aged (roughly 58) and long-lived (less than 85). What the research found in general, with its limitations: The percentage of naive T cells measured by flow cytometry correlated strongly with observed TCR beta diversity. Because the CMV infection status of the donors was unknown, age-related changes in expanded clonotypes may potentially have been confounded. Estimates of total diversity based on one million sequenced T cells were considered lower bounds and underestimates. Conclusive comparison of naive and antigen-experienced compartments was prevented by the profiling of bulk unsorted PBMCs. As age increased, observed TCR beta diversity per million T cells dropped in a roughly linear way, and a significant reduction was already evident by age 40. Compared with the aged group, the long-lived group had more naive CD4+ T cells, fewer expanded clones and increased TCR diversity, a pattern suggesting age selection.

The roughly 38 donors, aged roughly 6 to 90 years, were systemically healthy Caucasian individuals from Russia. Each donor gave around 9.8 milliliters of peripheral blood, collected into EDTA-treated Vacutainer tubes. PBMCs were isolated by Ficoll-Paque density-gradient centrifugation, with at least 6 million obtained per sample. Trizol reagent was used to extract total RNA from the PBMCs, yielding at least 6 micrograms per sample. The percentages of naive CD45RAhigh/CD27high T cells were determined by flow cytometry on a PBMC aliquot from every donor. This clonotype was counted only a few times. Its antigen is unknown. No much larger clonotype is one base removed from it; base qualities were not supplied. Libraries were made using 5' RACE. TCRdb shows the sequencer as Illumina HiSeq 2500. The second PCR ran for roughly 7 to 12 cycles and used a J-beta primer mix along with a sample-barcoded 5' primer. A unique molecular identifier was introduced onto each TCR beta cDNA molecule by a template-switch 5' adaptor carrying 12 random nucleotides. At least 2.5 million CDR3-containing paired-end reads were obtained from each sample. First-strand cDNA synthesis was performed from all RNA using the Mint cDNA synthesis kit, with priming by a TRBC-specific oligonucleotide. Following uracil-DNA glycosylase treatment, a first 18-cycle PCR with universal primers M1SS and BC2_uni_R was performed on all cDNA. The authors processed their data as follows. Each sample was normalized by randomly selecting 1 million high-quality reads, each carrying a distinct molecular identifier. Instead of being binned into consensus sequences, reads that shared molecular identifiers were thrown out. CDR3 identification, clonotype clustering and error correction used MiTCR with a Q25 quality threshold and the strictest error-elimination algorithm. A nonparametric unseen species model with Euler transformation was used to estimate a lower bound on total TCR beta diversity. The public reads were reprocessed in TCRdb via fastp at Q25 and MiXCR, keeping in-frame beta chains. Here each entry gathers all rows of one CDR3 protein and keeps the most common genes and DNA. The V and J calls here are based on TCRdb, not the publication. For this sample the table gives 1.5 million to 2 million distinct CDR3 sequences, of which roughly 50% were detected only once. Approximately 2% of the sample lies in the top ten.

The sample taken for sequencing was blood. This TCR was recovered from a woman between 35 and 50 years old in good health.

The DNA is TGTGCCAGCAGTTACAAAGGGTGGGAGACCCAGTACTTC. This is translated as CASSYKGWETQYF. The chain couples TRBV6-6 to TRBJ2-5, with the D gene call left open. From the cysteine up to the phenylalanine, the CDR3 has a length of 13 residues. Here the CDR3 DNA is all that survives: 39 bases in frame from base 1. Taken from the germline V gene (reference sequence), the CDR1 and CDR2 loops are MNHNY and SVGAGI. V and J lose 2 bases and 5 bases, and a span of 9 bases separates them.